The 5 T cell receptor beta chains given below trace back to one sample, sequenced in a study of shared clonotypes between healthy human individuals. The assay was immunoSEQ multiplex PCR, and TCRdb's table has in-frame clones only and misses some. Of approximately 2,000,000 clones in the sample, 85% to 95% were seen once. Sequencing used naive CD4+ T cells from PBMCs. The subset: CD45RA+ positively selected. Every receptor here comes from a man aged 18 to 30 in good health. Some clones in this sample may be carry-over from other donors' samples.

V usage is TRBV4-1 and J usage is TRBJ2-7; 12 nucleotides align to TRBD2. The V and J ends lost 1 base and 9 bases, in that order; junction bases with no gene match: 7. The CDR3 has 15 amino acids. The germline gives CDR1 MGHRA, CDR2 YSYEKL. CDR3 nucleotide sequence: TGCGCCAGCAGCCAAGTAGGCCTAGCGGGAGGGCTGCAGTACTTC. This codes for CASSQVGLAGGLQYF.

The V gene is TRBV11-2, the J gene TRBJ1-2; 12 bases align to TRBD1. Per the germline V gene, CDR1 is SGHAT and CDR2 is FQNNGV. V was clipped by 7 bases and J by 4 bases; unmatched bases: 7. The CDR3 covers 15 residues. The CDR3: CASTQRDRGPYGYTF. CDR3 nucleotide sequence: TGTGCCAGCACCCAAAGGGACAGGGGGCCCTATGGCTACACCTTC.

The rearrangement links TRBV29-1 to TRBJ2-2, with TRBD2 identical over 7 bases. Germline CDR1 SQVTM, CDR2 ANQGSEA. Losses at the gene ends were 6 bases for V and 4 bases for J; bases not matched to a gene: 2. The CDR3 runs to 12 residues. Here the CDR3 DNA reads TGCAGCGTACCGGGGGGCACCGGGGAGCTGTTTTTT. Translating gives CSVPGGTGELFF.

The rearrangement joins TRBV10-2 to TRBJ2-7; 10 bases agree with TRBD2. There are 16 residues in the CDR3. V lost 4 bases to trimming and J lost 2 bases; unmatched junction nucleotides: 8. CDR1 and CDR2 (germline): WSHSY, SAAADI. CDR3 in DNA: TGCGCCAGCAGTGGGACTAGCGGAAGAGCCCCCTACGAGCAGTACTTC. Its translation: CASSGTSGRAPYEQYF.

The chain combines TRBV14 with TRBJ2-1; 14 nucleotides agree with TRBD2. The trim removed 1 base at V and 1 base at J, leaving 6 bases unmatched. CDR3 length: 19 residues. Looked up from germline, CDR1 is SGHDN and CDR2 is FVKESK. The DNA for the CDR3 is TGTGCCAGCAGCCAAGTTGGGACTAGCGGGAGAGGGTCCTACAATGAGCAGTTCTTC. As protein: CASSQVGTSGRGSYNEQFF.